This T cell receptor (beta chain) was captured in a study of glioma-infiltrating T cells. Study findings and constraints: Gliomas, especially low-grade, showed above-expected tissue-blood divergence; non-neoplastic patients showed below. CDR3 overlap between tissue and blood was very small.

With 4 bases removed from V and 5 bases from J, the gap between germline ends came to 8 bases. Germline assignment: CDR1 LGHDT and CDR2 YNNKEL (reference sequence). The CDR3 runs 12 residues. This clonotype occurred many times. Its antigen is undetermined. Amplification of TCR alpha and beta CDR3 regions from RNA used iRepertoire nested multiplex PCR. Tissue mRNA or PBMC total RNA, roughly 95-400 ng, went into one-step reverse transcription and amplification. TCRdb reprocessed the multiplex PCR reads via MiXCR and lists one record per CDR3 protein. This table has over 3,500 distinct CDR3 sequences, approximately 20% appearing once.

The clonotype originates from a human donor with low-grade glioma or glioblastoma, undergoing nonglioma brain surgery, or in good health (not recorded which). The sample comprised glioma tissue, nonneoplastic brain tissue, or PBMCs (not recorded which). This chain connects TRBV3-1 to TRBJ2-5; D is unresolved. CDR3 bases: TGTGCCAGCAGCCCCCCCCGGGAGACCCAGTACTTC. It translates to CASSPPRETQYF.